The present TCR beta chain was sequenced within a study of shared clonotypes between healthy human individuals. Study-wide findings and caveats: Between a handful of donors, naive CD4 clonotypes were shared at a level of approximately 5%. Sorted-subset sequencing was shown by rarefaction to be incomplete despite large depth.

This clone is a singleton in its sample. Antigen: not known. Splitting the CD4+ cells yielded a CD45RA+ naive subset and a CD45RA-negative memory subset. Germline lookup yields CDR1 SGHRS and CDR2 YFSETQ. V gave up 4 bases and J gave up 2 bases, with 13 bases separating them. CDR3 length: 16 residues. The table came from immunoSEQ multiplex PCR; TCRdb's copy has only in-frame clones and leaves some out. This sample yields some 2.1 million clones, of which over 85% are seen a single time; 0.13% belongs to the top ten. Sequenced sample: naive CD4+ T cells sorted from blood. Specified subset: CD45RA+ positively selected. The sequence derives from a man younger than 35 in good health. This chain uses TRBV5-1 with TRBJ2-6, with a tentative D call TRBD2 (6 bases). CDR3 nucleotides: TGCGCCAGCAGCAACCTGGGGGGAACTGGGGCCAACGTCCTGACTTTC. It codes for CASSNLGGTGANVLTF.